The present T cell receptor beta chain was sequenced within a study of T cell clonotyping in hematopoietic cell transplantation. Remarks on this clone: Its antigen is as yet unknown.

TCRdb's table, derived via immunoSEQ multiplex PCR, lists solely in-frame clones and lacks some. Here the sample spans about 15,000 clones, 90% being singletons. Study-wide points: Recipient TCR diversity dropped after transplant; expanded clonotypes rose from day 30 to 180.

Per germline, CDR1 SGHVS and CDR2 FNYEAQ. The CDR3 totals 13 residues. The V and J ends lost 5 bases and 6 bases respectively, with 13 bases between them. Sequenced material: peripheral blood mononuclear cells. This chain links TRBV7-6 with TRBJ1-1; possible D gene TRBD1, 5 bases. This clonotype was obtained from a man between 50 and 59 years old in good health. Some clones in this sample may be carry-over from other donors' samples. CDR3 residues: CASSRTRGAEAFF. For the CDR3, the DNA is TGTGCCAGCAGCCGCACGCGGGGGGCTGAAGCTTTCTTT.